These 21 T cell receptor beta chains share one sample of origin, sequenced in a study of identical twins. TCRdb re-called the 5' RACE reads with MiXCR, one entry per CDR3 protein. The sample consists of about 340,000 distinct CDR3 sequences, 7% to 9.5% of them appearing once. Sequenced input: naive T cells sorted from blood. These receptor sequences come from a woman aged 45-65 years in good health.

The chain combines TRBV3-1 with TRBJ2-1; 12 positions agree with TRBD2. Per germline, CDR1 LGHDT and CDR2 YNNKEL (reference sequence). J lost 9 bases, V lost 5 bases, and 17 bases had no gene match. The CDR3 has 18 residues. The CDR3 DNA follows: TGTGCCAGCAGCAGCCCCCTTTCTAGCGGGAGGGCTTTTAGTGAGCAGTTCTTC. Translating gives CASSSPLSSGRAFSEQFF.

This clonotype was detected ten times or more. J is TRBJ2-5 and V is TRBV5-1, with a possible D match to TRBD2 (7 bases). V was pared by 0 bases and J by 2 bases, with 14 bases between. CDR1 is SGHRS, CDR2 YFSETQ, per germline. The CDR3 has 16 residues. CDR3 residues: CASSLGTGREQETQYF. CDR3 nucleotide sequence: TGCGCCAGCAGCTTGGGAACAGGGAGGGAACAAGAGACCCAGTACTTC.

This clonotype turned up a few times. This chain links TRBV29-1 with TRBJ1-1; D call uncertain. This CDR3 contains 11 residues. Germline V gives CDR1 SQVTM, CDR2 ANQGSEA. Trimming took 1 base from V and 8 from J, leaving 8 bases between them. Here the CDR3 reads CSVEVREEAFF. The CDR3 bases are TGCAGCGTTGAAGTGAGAGAAGAAGCTTTCTTT.

This clonotype occurred many times. The chain uses TRBV25-1 and TRBJ2-1; the match to TRBD2 covers 7 bases. Germline lookup yields CDR1 MGHDK and CDR2 SYGVNS. The J segment lost 7 bases and the V segment lost 4 bases, leaving 16 bases of the junction unmatched. This CDR3 is built from 17 residues. CDR3 sequence (DNA): TGTGCCAGCAGTGGAACCACTAGCGCGGAGGGCATTAATGAGCAGTTCTTC. Translation gives CASSGTTSAEGINEQFF.

This clonotype was detected many times. The rearrangement joins TRBV25-1 to TRBJ1-1, with a possible D match to TRBD1 (6 bases). CDR3 length: 12 residues. Trimming left V 8 bases short and J 6 bases short, with 13 bases between. CDR1 MGHDK and CDR2 SYGVNS come from the germline V gene. As DNA, the CDR3 is TGTGCCAGCTCACCGGGACACCCTGAAGCTTTCTTT. It is translated as CASSPGHPEAFF.

The gene calls are TRBV27 and TRBJ1-5, with D maybe TRBD1 (5 bases). CDR3 length: 16 residues. Trimming shortened V by 5 bases and J by 0 bases, and 14 bases separated the two germline ends. CDR1 and CDR2 from the germline V gene are MNHEY and SMNVEV (reference sequence). Written as DNA, the CDR3 is TGTGCCAGCAGTCCTACAGGAGGTTATAGCAATCAGCCCCAGCATTTT. Protein sequence: CASSPTGGYSNQPQHF.

In its sample, this clonotype was seen many times. J is TRBJ2-1 and V is TRBV12-3 or TRBV12-4, with D maybe TRBD1 (5 bases). V dropped 1 base and J dropped 7 bases, with 8 bases sitting between them. The CDR3 runs to 13 residues. The CDR3 DNA follows: TGTGCCAGCAGTTTAGTCAGGGTTAATGAGCAGTTCTTC. Translating it yields CASSLVRVNEQFF.

This clonotype was seen many times. The J gene is TRBJ1-1, the V gene TRBV27; D is uncertain. V was shortened by 5 bases and J by 4 bases, with 17 bases between the two germline ends. Germline CDR1 reads MNHEY; CDR2 reads SMNVEV (reference sequence). CDR3 length: 15 residues. The CDR3 DNA follows: TGTGCCAGCAGTCTCTCCCTCGGGATCGCCACTGAAGCTTTCTTT. Amino acids: CASSLSLGIATEAFF.

This clonotype was seen a few times. An end of the junction differs from the germline gene, which may be a read error. This rearrangement joins TRBV7-9 to TRBJ2-7, with D unclear. Germline assignment: CDR1 SEHNR and CDR2 FQNEAQ (reference sequence). The CDR3 is 10 residues long. In DNA form, the CDR3 reads TGTGCCAGCAGCGTTGATATACCCTATTTC. Encoded protein: CASSVDIPYF. Full variable domain (rest looked up from reference TRBV7-9 and TRBJ2-7): DTGVSQNPRHKITKRGQNVTFRCDPISEHNRLYWYRQTLGQGPEFLTYFQNEAQLEKSRLLSDRFSAERPKGSFSTLEIQRTEQGDSAMYLCASSVDIPYFGPGTRLTVT.

This clonotype was detected a few times. The V call is TRBV19, the J call TRBJ2-1; 7 nucleotides agree with TRBD2. Germline assignment: CDR1 LNHDA and CDR2 SQIVND (reference sequence). The trim removed 7 bases at V and 4 bases at J, leaving 13 bases unmatched. The CDR3 runs 16 residues. CDR3 loop: CASIGWAGGSYNEQFF. The CDR3 DNA reads as TGTGCCAGTATTGGTTGGGCGGGCGGGAGTTACAATGAGCAGTTCTTC.

This clonotype was observed at least ten times. The V gene is TRBV19, the J gene TRBJ2-1; TRBD2 matches at 8 bases. This CDR3 region has 15 residues. Germline assignment: CDR1 LNHDA and CDR2 SQIVND (reference sequence). Unmatched junction bases numbered 7, after V lost 3 bases and J lost 6 bases. The chain's CDR3 is CASSIKAGDTNEQFF. The CDR3 DNA reads TGTGCCAGTAGTATCAAAGCGGGAGATACCAATGAGCAGTTCTTC.

The chain carries TRBV11-2 and TRBJ2-4; D remains ambiguous. The germline V gene has CDR1 SGHAT and CDR2 FQNNGV. The CDR3 runs to 15 residues. V lost 0 bases and J 11 bases, leaving 17 bases between the germline ends. The CDR3 protein is CASSLDLSPLVVQYF. CDR3 coding DNA: TGTGCCAGCAGCTTAGATCTGTCACCCCTCGTGGTTCAGTACTTC.

The chain is built from TRBV7-9 and TRBJ2-7; no reliable D call. The CDR3 length is 12 residues. V was cut by 2 bases and J by 7 bases, with 9 bases left in between. The germline CDR1 and CDR2 sequences are SEHNR and FQNEAQ (reference sequence). As DNA, the CDR3 is TGTGCCAGCAGCTTACTAGAGGCGGAGCAGTACTTC. This codes for CASSLLEAEQYF.

This clonotype was seen a few times. The chain links TRBV24-1 to TRBJ2-2; D is unresolved. Germline CDR1 and CDR2: KGHDR and SFDVKD. This CDR3 is 16 amino acids long. V lost 3 bases and J 4 bases, leaving 14 bases between the germline ends. The CDR3, as DNA: TGTGCCACCAGTGATACCCAACCTAGAGCCACCGGGGAGCTGTTTTTT. Its translation: CATSDTQPRATGELFF.

V usage is TRBV7-6 and J usage is TRBJ2-5; 7 nucleotides agree with TRBD2. Germline assignment: CDR1 SGHVS and CDR2 FNYEAQ. The ends lost 6 bases at V and 7 bases at J; junction bases unmatched: 5. This CDR3 comprises 12 residues. CDR3 in DNA: TGTGCCAGCAGGGTTTGGGGGGGGACCCAGTACTTC. It encodes CASRVWGGTQYF.

This chain links TRBV5-1 with TRBJ2-1, with 10 nucleotides matching TRBD2. The CDR3 is 16 amino acids. From germline, CDR1 is SGHRS and CDR2 YFSETQ. J was trimmed by 8 bases and V by 4 bases; bases with no gene match: 12. The CDR3 region is CASSATLAGEVYEQFF. The CDR3 bases are TGCGCCAGCAGCGCTACCCTAGCGGGAGAAGTGTATGAGCAGTTCTTC.

A few counts support this clonotype. The gene calls are TRBV6-1 and TRBJ1-1; D is unresolved. The ends were cut back, 1 base at V and 9 bases at J, with 6 bases in the middle. Germline CDR1 and CDR2: MNHNS and SASEGT. This CDR3 has 11 residues. The DNA of the CDR3 is TGTGCCAGCAGTGAAGAGGCCCAAGCTTTCTTT. This sequence encodes CASSEEAQAFF.

This clonotype was seen a handful of times. The J gene is TRBJ2-2, the V gene TRBV20-1; no definite D call. The CDR3 length is 13 residues. CDR1 and CDR2 from the germline V gene are DFQATT and SNEGSKA (reference sequence). V was shortened by 1 base and J by 6 bases, with 9 bases between the two germline ends. The CDR3 DNA reads TGCAGTGCTAGAGTGAATCCTGCCGGGGAGCTGTTTTTT. Its protein is CSARVNPAGELFF.

The sample holds a few counts of this clonotype. The CDR3 coding sequence is TGTGCCAGCAGCCCGGGACGGAAAGAAAAACTGTTTTTT. It encodes CASSPGRKEKLFF. V and J are TRBV14 and TRBJ1-4; D might be TRBD1 (5 bases). Trimming took off 4 bases at V and 8 bases at J, with 11 bases between the two ends. Germline values: CDR1 SGHDN, CDR2 FVKESK. The CDR3 loop spans 13 amino acids.

This chain uses TRBV3-1 with TRBJ1-3, with D hard to call. V dropped 0 bases and J dropped 4 bases, with 10 bases sitting between them. The CDR3 contains 15 residues. CDR1 is LGHDT and CDR2 is YNNKEL in the germline V gene (reference sequence). For the CDR3, the DNA is TGTGCCAGCAGCCAAGATTCGCGGGTCGGAAACACCATATATTTT. Translating it yields CASSQDSRVGNTIYF.

This clonotype has just a few counts. V gene TRBV29-1 combines with J gene TRBJ1-1, with no clear D. Germline CDR1 SQVTM, CDR2 ANQGSEA. Trimming cost V 7 bases and J 6 bases, with 18 bases left between them. CDR3 length equals 13 residues. The CDR3 here is CSALAGSISEAFF. The CDR3 DNA follows: TGCAGCGCTTTGGCGGGGTCGATATCTGAAGCTTTCTTT.